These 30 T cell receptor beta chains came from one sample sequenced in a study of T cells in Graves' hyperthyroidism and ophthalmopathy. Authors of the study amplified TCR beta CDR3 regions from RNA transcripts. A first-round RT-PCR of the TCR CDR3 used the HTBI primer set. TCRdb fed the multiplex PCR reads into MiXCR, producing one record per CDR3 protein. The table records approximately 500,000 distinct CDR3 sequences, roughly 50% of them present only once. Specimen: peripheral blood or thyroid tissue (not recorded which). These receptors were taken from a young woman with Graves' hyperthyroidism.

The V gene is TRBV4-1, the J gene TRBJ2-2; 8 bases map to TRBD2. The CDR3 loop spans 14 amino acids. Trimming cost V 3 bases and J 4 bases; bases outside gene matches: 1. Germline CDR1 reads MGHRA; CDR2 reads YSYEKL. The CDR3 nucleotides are TGCGCCAGCAGCCAGGGACTAGTCACCGGGGAGCTGTTTTTT. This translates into CASSQGLVTGELFF.

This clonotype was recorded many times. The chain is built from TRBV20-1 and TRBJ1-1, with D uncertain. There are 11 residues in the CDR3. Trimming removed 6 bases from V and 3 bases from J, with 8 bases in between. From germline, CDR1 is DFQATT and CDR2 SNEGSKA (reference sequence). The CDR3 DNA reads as TGCAGTGCGATTTCTTACACTGAAGCTTTCTTT. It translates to CSAISYTEAFF.

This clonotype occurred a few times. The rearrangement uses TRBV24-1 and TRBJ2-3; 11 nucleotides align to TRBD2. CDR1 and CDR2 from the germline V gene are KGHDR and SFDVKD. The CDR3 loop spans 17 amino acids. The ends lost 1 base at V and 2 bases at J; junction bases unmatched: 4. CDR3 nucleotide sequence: TGTGCCACCAGTGATTTACTAGCGGGAGCCGACACAGATACGCAGTATTTT. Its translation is CATSDLLAGADTDTQYF.

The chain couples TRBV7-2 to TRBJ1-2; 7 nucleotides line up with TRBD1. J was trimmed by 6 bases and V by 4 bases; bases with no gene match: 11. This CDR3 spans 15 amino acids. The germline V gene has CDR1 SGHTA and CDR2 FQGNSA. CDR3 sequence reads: CASSYFPQGRDGYTF. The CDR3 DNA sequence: TGTGCCAGCAGCTACTTTCCACAGGGGCGGGATGGCTACACCTTC.

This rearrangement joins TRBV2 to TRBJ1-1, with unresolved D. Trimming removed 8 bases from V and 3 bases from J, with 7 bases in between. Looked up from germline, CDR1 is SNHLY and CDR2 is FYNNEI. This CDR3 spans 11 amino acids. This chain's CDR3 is CASEGDTEAFF. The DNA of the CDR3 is TGTGCCAGCGAAGGAGACACTGAAGCTTTCTTT.

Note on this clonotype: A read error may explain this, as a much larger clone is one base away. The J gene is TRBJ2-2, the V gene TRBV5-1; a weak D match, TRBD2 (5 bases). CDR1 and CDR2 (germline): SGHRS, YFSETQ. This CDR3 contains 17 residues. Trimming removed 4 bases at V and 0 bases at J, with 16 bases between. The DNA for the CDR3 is TGCGCCAGCAGCGTGGTGGCGGGTGCAGCGAACACCGGGGAGCTGTTTTTT. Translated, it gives CASSVVAGAANTGELFF.

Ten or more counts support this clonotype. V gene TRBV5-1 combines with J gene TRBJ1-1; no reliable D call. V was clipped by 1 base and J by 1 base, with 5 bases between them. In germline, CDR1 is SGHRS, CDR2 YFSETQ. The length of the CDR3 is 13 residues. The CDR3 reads CASSLSQNTEAFF. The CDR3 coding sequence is TGCGCCAGCAGCTTGTCGCAGAACACTGAAGCTTTCTTT.

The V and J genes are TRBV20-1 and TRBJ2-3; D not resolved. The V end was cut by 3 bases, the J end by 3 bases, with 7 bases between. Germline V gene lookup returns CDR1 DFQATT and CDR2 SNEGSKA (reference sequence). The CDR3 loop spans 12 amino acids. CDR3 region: CSASPTTDTQYF. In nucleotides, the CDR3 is TGCAGTGCTAGCCCCACTACAGATACGCAGTATTTT.

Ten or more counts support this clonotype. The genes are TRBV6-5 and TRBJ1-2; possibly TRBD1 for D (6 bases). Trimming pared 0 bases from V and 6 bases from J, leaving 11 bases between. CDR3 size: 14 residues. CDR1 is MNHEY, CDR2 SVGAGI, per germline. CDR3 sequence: CASSYSGGAHGYTF. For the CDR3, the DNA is TGTGCCAGCAGTTACTCAGGGGGGGCTCATGGCTACACCTTC.

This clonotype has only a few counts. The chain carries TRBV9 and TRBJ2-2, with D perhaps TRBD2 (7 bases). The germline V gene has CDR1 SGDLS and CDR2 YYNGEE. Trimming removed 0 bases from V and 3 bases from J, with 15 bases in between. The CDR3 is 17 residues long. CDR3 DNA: TGTGCCAGCAGCGTAGAGGTTGGGGGGGCTTACACCGGGGAGCTGTTTTTT. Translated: CASSVEVGGAYTGELFF.

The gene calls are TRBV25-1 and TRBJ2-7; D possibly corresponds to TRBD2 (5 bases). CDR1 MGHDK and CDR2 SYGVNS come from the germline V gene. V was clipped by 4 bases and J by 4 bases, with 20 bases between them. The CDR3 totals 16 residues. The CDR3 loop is CASSARADRAAYEQYF. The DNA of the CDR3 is TGTGCCAGCAGTGCTAGGGCTGATCGAGCGGCTTACGAGCAGTACTTC.

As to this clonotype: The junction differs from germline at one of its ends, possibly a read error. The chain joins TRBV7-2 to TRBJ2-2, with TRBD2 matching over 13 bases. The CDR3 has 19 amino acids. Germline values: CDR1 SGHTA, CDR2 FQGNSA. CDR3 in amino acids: CASSPPGTSGTGNTGELFF. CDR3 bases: TGCGCCAGCAGCCCTCCCGGGACTAGCGGGACTGGGAACACCGGGGAGCTGTTTTTT.

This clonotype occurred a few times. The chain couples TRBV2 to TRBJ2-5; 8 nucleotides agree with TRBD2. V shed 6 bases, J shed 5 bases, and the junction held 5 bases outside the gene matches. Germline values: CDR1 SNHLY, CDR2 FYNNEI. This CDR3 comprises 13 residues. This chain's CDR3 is CASSGRAWETQYF. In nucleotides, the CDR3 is TGTGCCAGCAGCGGGAGGGCCTGGGAGACCCAGTACTTC.

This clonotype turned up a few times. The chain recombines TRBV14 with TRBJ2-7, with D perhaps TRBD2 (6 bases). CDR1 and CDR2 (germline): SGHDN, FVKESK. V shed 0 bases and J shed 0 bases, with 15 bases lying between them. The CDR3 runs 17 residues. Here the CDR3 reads CASSQEFSGLASYEQYF. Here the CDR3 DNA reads TGTGCCAGCAGCCAAGAATTCTCGGGACTGGCCTCCTACGAGCAGTACTTC.

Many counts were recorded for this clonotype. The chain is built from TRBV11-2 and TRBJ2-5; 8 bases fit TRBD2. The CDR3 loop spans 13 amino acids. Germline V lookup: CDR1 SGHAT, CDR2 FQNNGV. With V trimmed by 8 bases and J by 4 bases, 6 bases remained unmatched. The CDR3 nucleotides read TGTGCCAGCTGTCGGGAGGGCCGAGAGACCCAGTACTTC. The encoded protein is CASCREGRETQYF. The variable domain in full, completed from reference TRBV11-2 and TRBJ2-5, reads EAGVAQSPRYKIIEKRQSVAFWCNPISGHATLYWYQQILGQGPKLLIQFQNNGVVDDSQLPKDRFSAERLKGVDSTLKIQPAKLEDSAVYLCASCREGRETQYFGPGTRLLVL.

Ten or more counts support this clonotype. CDR3 nucleotide sequence: TGTGCCAGTAGTATCATGGTAGATAATCAGCCCCAGCATTTT. This sequence encodes CASSIMVDNQPQHF. The rearrangement links TRBV19 to TRBJ1-5, with D hard to call. This CDR3 comprises 14 residues. CDR1 is LNHDA and CDR2 is SQIVND in the germline V gene (reference sequence). V shed 3 bases and J shed 4 bases, with 10 bases lying between them.

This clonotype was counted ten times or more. CDR3 sequence: CASSSEYPTGVDEQYF. Here the CDR3 DNA reads TGTGCCAGCAGCTCCGAGTACCCGACAGGGGTCGACGAGCAGTACTTC. The chain combines TRBV7-9 with TRBJ2-7; TRBD1 matches at 8 bases. The CDR3 runs to 16 residues. The V gene's germline CDR1 is SEHNR and CDR2 FQNEAQ (reference sequence). After removal of 4 bases from V and 5 bases from J, the junction contained 13 bases not matched to a gene.

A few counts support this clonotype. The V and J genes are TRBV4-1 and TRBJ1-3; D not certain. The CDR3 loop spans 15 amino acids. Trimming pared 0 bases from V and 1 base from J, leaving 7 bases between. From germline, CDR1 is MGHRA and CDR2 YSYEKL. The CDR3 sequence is CASSQETGSGNTIYF. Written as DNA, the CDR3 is TGCGCCAGCAGCCAAGAAACGGGTTCTGGAAACACCATATATTTT.

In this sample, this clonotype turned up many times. CDR3 nucleotides: TGCACCCACGGGGGCGAGACCCAGTACTTC. Amino acids: CTHGGETQYF. This chain joins TRBV29-1 and TRBJ2-5; either TRBD1 or TRBD2 may fit D (6 bases each). Germline V lookup: CDR1 SQVTM, CDR2 ANQGSEA. The CDR3 covers 10 residues.

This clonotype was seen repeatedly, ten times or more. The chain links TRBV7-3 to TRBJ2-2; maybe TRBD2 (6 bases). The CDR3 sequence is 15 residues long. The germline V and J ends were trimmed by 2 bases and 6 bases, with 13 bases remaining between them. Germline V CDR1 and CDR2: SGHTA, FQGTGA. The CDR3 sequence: CASSLHGSAAGELFF. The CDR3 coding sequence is TGTGCCAGCAGCTTACACGGGAGCGCGGCCGGGGAGCTGTTTTTT.

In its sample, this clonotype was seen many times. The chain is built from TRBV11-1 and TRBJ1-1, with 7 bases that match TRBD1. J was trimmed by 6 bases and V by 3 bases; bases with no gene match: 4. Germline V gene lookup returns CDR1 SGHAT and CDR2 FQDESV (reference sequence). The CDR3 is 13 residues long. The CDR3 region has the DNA TGTGCCAGCAGCTTCGGGACAGCGGCTGAAGCTTTCTTT. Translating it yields CASSFGTAAEAFF.

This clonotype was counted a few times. In DNA, the CDR3 is TGCGCCACCGCACACAGCGGGCCTACCGGGGAGCTGTTTTTT. As protein: CATAHSGPTGELFF. The chain uses TRBV5-1 and TRBJ2-2; possible D gene TRBD2, 6 bases. Per germline, CDR1 SGHRS and CDR2 YFSETQ. CDR3 length equals 14 residues. The ends were cut back, 9 bases at V and 5 bases at J, with 17 bases in the middle.

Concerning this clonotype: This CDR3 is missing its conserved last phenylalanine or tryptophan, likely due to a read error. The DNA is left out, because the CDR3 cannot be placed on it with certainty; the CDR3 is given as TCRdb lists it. CDR3 residues: CAISDLAG. The genes are TRBV10-3 and TRBJ2-5; the D call of TRBD2 is as the table states it, not checked on the DNA. From its first to its last residue, the CDR3 has 8 amino acids. Germline-derived CDR1 and CDR2 are ENHRY and SYGVKD.

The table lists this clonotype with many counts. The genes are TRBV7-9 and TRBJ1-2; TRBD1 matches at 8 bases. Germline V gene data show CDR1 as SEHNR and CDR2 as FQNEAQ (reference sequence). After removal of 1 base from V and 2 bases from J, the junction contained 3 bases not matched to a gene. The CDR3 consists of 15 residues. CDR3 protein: CASSLGTGLNYGYTF. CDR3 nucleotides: TGTGCCAGCAGCTTAGGGACAGGGCTCAACTATGGCTACACCTTC.

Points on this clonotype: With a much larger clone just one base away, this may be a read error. CDR3 nucleotides: TGTGTCAGCGACAGGGGAGACACCGGGGAGCTGTTTTTT. Residues: CVSDRGDTGELFF. The chain uses TRBV11-3 and TRBJ2-2, with TRBD1 identical over 8 bases. CDR3 length: 13 amino acids. Germline values: CDR1 SGHNT, CDR2 YENEEA.

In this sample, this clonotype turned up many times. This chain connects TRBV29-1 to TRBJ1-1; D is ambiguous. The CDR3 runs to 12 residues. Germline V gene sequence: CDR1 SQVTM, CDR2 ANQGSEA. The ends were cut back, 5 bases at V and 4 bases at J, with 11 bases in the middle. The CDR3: CSVFQALTEAFF. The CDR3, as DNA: TGCAGCGTTTTCCAGGCCCTCACTGAAGCTTTCTTT.

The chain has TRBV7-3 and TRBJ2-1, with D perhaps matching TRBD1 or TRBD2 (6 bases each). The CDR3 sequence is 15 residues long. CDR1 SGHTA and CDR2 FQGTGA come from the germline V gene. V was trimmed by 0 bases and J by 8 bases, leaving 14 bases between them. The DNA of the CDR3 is TGTGCCAGCAGCTTAACCGGACTGGGGGGCGATGAGCAGTTCTTC. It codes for CASSLTGLGGDEQFF.

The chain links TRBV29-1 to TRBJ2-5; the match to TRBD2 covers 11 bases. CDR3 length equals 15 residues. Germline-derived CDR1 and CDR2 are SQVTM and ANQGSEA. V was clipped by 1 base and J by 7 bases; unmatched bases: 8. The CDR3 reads CSVEGGLAGGGTQYF. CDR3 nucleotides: TGCAGCGTTGAAGGGGGGCTAGCGGGGGGAGGGACCCAGTACTTC.

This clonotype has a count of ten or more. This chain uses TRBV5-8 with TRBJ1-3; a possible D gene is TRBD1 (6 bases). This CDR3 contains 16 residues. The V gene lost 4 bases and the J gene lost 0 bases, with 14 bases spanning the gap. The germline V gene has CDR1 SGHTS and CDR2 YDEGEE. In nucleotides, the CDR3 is TGTGCCAGCAGCACCCTCGACAGGAACTCTGGAAACACCATATATTTT. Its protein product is CASSTLDRNSGNTIYF.

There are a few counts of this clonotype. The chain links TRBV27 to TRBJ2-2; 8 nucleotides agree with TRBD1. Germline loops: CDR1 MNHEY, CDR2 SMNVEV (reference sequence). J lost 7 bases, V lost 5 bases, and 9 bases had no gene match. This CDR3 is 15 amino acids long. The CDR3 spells CASSIGTGGDGELFF. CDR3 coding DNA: TGTGCCAGCAGTATCGGGACAGGAGGGGACGGGGAGCTGTTTTTT.